Listed below are T cell receptor beta chains from one sample, sequenced in a study of blood T cell repertoires in COVID-19. Sequenced by immunoSEQ multiplex PCR; TCRdb stores in-frame clones only, minus some. The sample carries approximately 200,000 clones, 85% recorded once. Sequencing was done on a sample of peripheral blood. Receptors were obtained from a man aged 40-49 years with acute or convalescent COVID-19. CDR3s include the opening cysteine and the closing phenylalanine or tryptophan. D genes are given only for firm matches. Rows give clone size only sometimes, using once, few, many, or a class for an expanded clone.

v_gene	abundance	d_gene	j_gene	CDR3aa	CDR3nt
TRBV9	-	TRBD2	TRBJ2-3	CASSEPLAGRADTQYF	TGTGCCAGCAGCGAACCTTTAGCGGGTCGGGCAGATACGCAGTATTTT
TRBV5-1	-	TRBD2	TRBJ2-3	CASSSSGGEVSDTQYF	TGCGCCAGCAGCTCCTCCGGGGGGGAGGTTTCAGATACGCAGTATTTT
TRBV6-1	-	-	TRBJ2-4	CASSETGTLVAKNIQYF	TGTGCCAGCAGTGAAACCGGGACATTGGTAGCCAAAAACATTCAGTACTTC
TRBV7-5	-	-	TRBJ1-2	CASSPNTF	TGTGCCAGCAGCCCTAACACCTTC
TRBV19	-	TRBD1	TRBJ2-5	CASSIRGSETQYF	TGTGCCAGTAGTATCAGGGGGTCGGAGACCCAGTACTTC
TRBV28	-	TRBD2	TRBJ2-3	CASRPPGLARMGDTQYF	TGTGCCAGCAGACCCCCAGGACTAGCGCGTATGGGGGATACGCAGTATTTT
TRBV5-1	-	TRBD1	TRBJ2-6	CASSPSTGGGSRANVLTF	TGCGCCAGCAGCCCTTCGACAGGGGGAGGCTCTAGGGCCAACGTCCTGACTTTC
TRBV19	-	-	TRBJ2-3	CASSIWLGDTQYF	TGTGCCAGTAGTATCTGGCTTGGAGATACGCAGTATTTT
TRBV5-4	-	TRBD1	TRBJ2-3	CASRKQGATDTQYF	TGTGCCAGCAGGAAACAGGGGGCCACGGATACGCAGTATTTT
TRBV7-9	-	-	TRBJ1-3	CASSRYDSGNTIYF	TGTGCCAGCTCGAGGTACGACTCTGGAAACACCATATATTTT
TRBV7-9	-	-	TRBJ2-5	CASSFRFTGTQETQYF	TGTGCCAGCAGCTTTAGATTCACAGGGACCCAAGAGACCCAGTACTTC
TRBV29-1	-	-	TRBJ2-7	CSVTGISYEQYF	TGCAGCGTTACAGGGATCTCCTACGAGCAGTACTTC
TRBV13	-	TRBD1	TRBJ1-2	CASSSGQTLRHNYGYTF	TGTGCCAGCAGCTCGGGACAGACCCTCCGACATAACTATGGCTACACCTTC
TRBV7-6	-	-	TRBJ1-6	CASSLGAGNSPLHF	TGTGCCAGCAGCTTAGGAGCGGGCAATTCACCCCTCCACTTT
TRBV6-2/TRBV6-3	-	-	TRBJ1-2	CASSLSSYGYTF	TGTGCCAGCAGCCTCTCGAGCTATGGCTACACCTTC
TRBV6-2/TRBV6-3	-	TRBD1	TRBJ2-7	CASRPHRQGVHHEQYF	TGTGCCAGCAGGCCTCACCGACAGGGGGTGCACCACGAGCAGTACTTC
TRBV3-1/TRBV3-2	-	-	TRBJ1-6	CASSREAGSPLHF	TGTGCCAGCAGCCGGGAGGCGGGTTCACCCCTCCACTTT
TRBV7-2	-	-	TRBJ2-3	CASSLERGYRTDTQYF	TGTGCCAGCAGCTTAGAGAGGGGGTACCGCACAGATACGCAGTATTTT
TRBV10-3	once	-	TRBJ2-5	CAIRNTKTQYF	TGTGCCATCAGGAATACTAAGACCCAGTACTTC
TRBV3-1/TRBV3-2	-	-	TRBJ1-3	CASSPTVSGNTIYF	TGTGCCAGCAGTCCGACAGTCTCTGGAAACACCATATATTTT
TRBV5-8	-	-	TRBJ1-4	CASSLVQGPNEKLFF	TGTGCCAGCAGCTTGGTTCAGGGGCCTAATGAAAAACTGTTTTTT
TRBV5-4	-	TRBD2	TRBJ2-1	CASSPRAGVSSYNEQFF	TGTGCCAGCAGTCCGAGGGCGGGGGTAAGCTCCTACAATGAGCAGTTCTTC
TRBV5-6	-	-	TRBJ1-2	CASSGLGSRYGYTF	TGTGCCAGCAGTGGGTTGGGCAGCCGCTATGGCTACACCTTC
TRBV7-2	-	-	TRBJ1-1	CASSLRTTNTEAFF	TGTGCCAGCAGCTTGAGGACAACCAACACTGAAGCTTTCTTT
TRBV5-5	-	TRBD1	TRBJ1-2	CASRRTGPYGYTF	TGTGCCAGCAGGAGGACAGGCCCCTATGGCTACACCTTC
TRBV18	-	-	TRBJ2-3	CASSQDTQYF	TGTGCCAGCTCCCAAGATACGCAGTATTTT
TRBV4-2	-	TRBD2	TRBJ2-7	CASSQSSGGAYEQYF	TGTGCCAGCAGCCAATCTAGCGGGGGGGCCTACGAGCAGTACTTC
TRBV5-1	few	TRBD1	TRBJ1-3	CASSLKALGQISGNTIYF	TGCGCCAGCAGCCTGAAGGCACTGGGACAGATCTCTGGAAACACCATATATTTT
TRBV28	-	TRBD1	TRBJ2-3	CASSLGTGGLTDTQYF	TGTGCCAGCAGTTTAGGTACAGGGGGCTTGACAGATACGCAGTATTTT
TRBV29-1	-	TRBD1	TRBJ1-1	CSVDRGLNTEAFF	TGCAGCGTGGACAGGGGATTGAACACTGAAGCTTTCTTT
TRBV28	once	TRBD1	TRBJ1-1	CASSPWDRGAPSTEAFF	TGTGCCAGCAGTCCCTGGGACAGGGGGGCCCCCAGCACTGAAGCTTTCTTT
TRBV12-3/TRBV12-4	once	-	TRBJ1-1	CASSRRVIGAFF	TGTGCCAGCAGCCGGAGGGTAATAGGAGCTTTCTTT
TRBV30	-	-	TRBJ2-1	CAWNRGSSYNEQFF	TGTGCCTGGAATCGGGGGAGCTCCTACAATGAGCAGTTCTTC
TRBV4-2	-	-	TRBJ1-1	CASSQDSGVGDTEAFF	TGTGCCAGCAGCCAAGATAGCGGGGTCGGGGACACTGAAGCTTTCTTT
TRBV9	-	TRBD1	TRBJ2-1	CASSDAPGTGGLNEQFF	TGTGCCAGCAGCGACGCCCCGGGGACAGGGGGCCTCAATGAGCAGTTCTTC
TRBV28	-	-	TRBJ1-5	CASGPDLRAQHF	TGTGCCAGCGGCCCGGACTTGAGGGCCCAGCATTTT
TRBV7-2	-	-	TRBJ1-1	CASSLRRVDTEAFF	TGTGCCAGCAGCTTAAGGCGGGTAGACACTGAAGCTTTCTTT
TRBV6-6	-	TRBD1	TRBJ1-2	CAITTGPLRGYTF	TGTGCCATCACGACAGGGCCCTTGCGAGGCTACACCTTC
TRBV5-1	few	-	TRBJ1-1	CASRGGASGAEAFF	TGCGCCAGCAGGGGAGGGGCCTCAGGGGCTGAAGCTTTCTTT